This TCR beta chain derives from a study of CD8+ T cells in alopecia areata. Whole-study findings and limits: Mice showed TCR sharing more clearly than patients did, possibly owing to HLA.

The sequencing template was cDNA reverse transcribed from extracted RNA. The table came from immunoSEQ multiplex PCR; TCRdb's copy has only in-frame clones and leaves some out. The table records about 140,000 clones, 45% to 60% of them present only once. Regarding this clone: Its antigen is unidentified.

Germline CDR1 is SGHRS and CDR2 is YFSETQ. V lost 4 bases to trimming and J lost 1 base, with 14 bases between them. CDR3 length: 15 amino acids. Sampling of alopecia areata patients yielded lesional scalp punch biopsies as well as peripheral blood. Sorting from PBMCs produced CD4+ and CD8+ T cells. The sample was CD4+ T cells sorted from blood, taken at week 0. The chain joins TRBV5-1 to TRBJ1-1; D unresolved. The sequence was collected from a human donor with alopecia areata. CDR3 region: CASSRAYKENTEAFF. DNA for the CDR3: TGCGCCAGCAGCAGGGCATATAAAGAGAACACTGAAGCTTTCTTT.